What follows are 6 T cell receptor beta chains derived from one specimen sequenced in a study of graft-versus-host responses after intestinal transplantation. Only in-frame clones appear in the TCRdb table, and some are missing; sequencing was by immunoSEQ multiplex PCR. The table lists approximately 80,000 clones, around 90% of them singletons. These TCRs' antigens remain unknown. This specimen consisted of unstimulated CD4+ T cells sorted from spleen or lymph node cells, obtained before intestinal transplant. The receptors come from a human donor who received an intestinal transplant.

This clone was observed a handful of times. CDR3 DNA: TGTGCCAGTCCACAGCCCTGCGAGCAGTACTTC. Residues: CASPQPCEQYF. This chain uses TRBV19 with TRBJ2-7; no definite D call. The CDR3 loop spans 11 amino acids. V lost 8 bases to trimming and J lost 6 bases, with 11 bases between them. Germline V gene sequence: CDR1 LNHDA, CDR2 SQIVND (reference sequence).

This clone was recorded once. J is TRBJ2-7 and V is TRBV18; a weak D match, TRBD2 (7 bases). V lost 3 bases, J lost 5 bases, and 11 bases lay in between. The V gene's germline CDR1 is KGHSH and CDR2 LQKENI. CDR3 length equals 13 residues. CDR3 residues: CASSPGGAHEQYF. The CDR3 DNA follows: TGTGCCAGCTCACCTGGGGGGGCCCACGAGCAGTACTTC.

The genes are TRBV7-6 and TRBJ1-5, with 7 positions matching TRBD1. The CDR3 consists of 15 residues. Germline trimming cut 5 bases from V and 3 bases from J; bases unmatched to any gene: 7. Germline CDR1 SGHVS, CDR2 FNYEAQ. The chain's CDR3 is CASSVRDRHNQPQHF. Written as DNA, the CDR3 is TGTGCCAGCAGCGTCCGGGACAGACACAATCAGCCCCAGCATTTT.

The chain recombines TRBV27 with TRBJ2-2; 13 nucleotides match TRBD2. Germline CDR1 MNHEY, CDR2 SMNVEV (reference sequence). Trimming took 3 bases from V and 0 from J; bases not matched to a gene: 4. This CDR3 is 18 amino acids long. The CDR3 nucleotides are TGTGCCAGCAGTTTCGGGACTAGCGGGGCCGCGAACACCGGGGAGCTGTTTTTT. The encoded protein is CASSFGTSGAANTGELFF.

This chain uses TRBV19 with TRBJ2-3; D remains unclear. This CDR3 spans 15 amino acids. Germline CDR1 LNHDA, CDR2 SQIVND (reference sequence). Trimming took off 3 bases at V and 0 bases at J, with 10 bases between the two ends. The CDR3 is CASSMGSRSTDTQYF. CDR3 nucleotide sequence: TGTGCCAGTAGTATGGGCTCACGTAGCACAGATACGCAGTATTTT.

V gene TRBV5-6 combines with J gene TRBJ1-6; no reliable D call. CDR3 length: 16 residues. CDR1 is SGHDT and CDR2 is YYEEEE in the germline V gene. The ends were cut back, 4 bases at V and 0 bases at J, with 11 bases in the middle. The CDR3 region has the DNA TGTGCCAGCAGCCTCACGAGGAGCTCCTATAATTCACCCCTCCACTTT. Amino acid sequence: CASSLTRSSYNSPLHF. Full variable domain (missing parts from reference TRBV5-6 and TRBJ1-6): DAGVTQSPTHLIKTRGQQVTLRCSPKSGHDTVSWYQQALGQGPQFIFQYYEEEERQRGNFPDRFSGHQFPNYSSELNVNALLLGDSALYLCASSLTRSSYNSPLHFGNGTRLTVT.